This TCR beta chain emerged from a study of blood T cell repertoires in COVID-19 (dated by TCRdb to about 2020). General notes on the study: Collaborator samples came from the United States, Italy and Spain and covered acute and convalescent phases of COVID-19. The prospective study material was composed of cDNA or gDNA derived from T cells, B-cell-depleted T cells, or PBMCs. Subjects who had been exposed to COVID-19, were actively infected with it, or had recovered from it provided the deeply sampled blood TCRbeta repertoires that made up the dataset. The repertoires were made available in a free public database intended to serve as a resource for research on the immune response to SARS-CoV-2. Samples came from the ongoing ImmuneRACE study (first 160 participants) plus 1,254 subjects from 6 global collaborators. Nearly every sample came with metadata listing a de-identified subject ID, COVID-19 status, age in years and sex. Where available, HLA class I and class II types were obtained from metadata supplied by the sample provider rather than from assay-based typing. Findings and caveats that apply to the study as a whole: The quantity of clinical and demographic metadata differed by source and by participant and was supplied without curation.

TCRbeta CDR3 regions were amplified from genomic DNA by means of the immunoSEQ Assay, a bias-controlled multiplex PCR. As for the authors' bioinformatics: Within the assay, amplification of reference gene primers was used to estimate how many nucleated cells each sample contained. Sequence reads were collapsed and filtered to measure the absolute abundance of every unique TCRbeta CDR3 rearrangement. For each sample, productive Simpson clonality was calculated as the square root of Simpson's diversity index over productive rearrangements. Held by TCRdb, this immuneACCESS table contains in-frame sequences only and omits some clones. Under half of the omission traces to an unresolved V gene where checked; the cause of the rest is unknown. Clone size and V and J calls were adopted from that table, with D and trimming inferred from the DNA. Present in this sample are around 340,000 clones, 80% to 90% of which were seen just once. The top ten clones comprise just under 3% of the sample.

The CDR1 and CDR2 encoded by the germline V gene are KGHSH and LQKENI. There are 13 amino acids in the CDR3, from cysteine to phenylalanine inclusive. Only CDR3 DNA remains: 39 bases, in frame from the first base. V trim: 2 bases; J trim: 5 bases; unmatched bases: 1. Each collaborating institution followed its own protocols to collect whole blood in K2EDTA tubes. For TCRbeta analysis, collaborators shipped samples as frozen whole blood, isolated PBMCs, or DNA extracted from either of those sample types. Concerning this clone itself: Its recognized antigen is unknown. Per-nucleotide qualities are absent, and no much larger clonotype sits a single base away.

Specimen: peripheral blood. The chain is assembled from TRBV18 and TRBJ2-3, with TRBD1 matching 7 junction bases. The TCR sequence derives from a young man with active or convalescent COVID-19. This receptor has the CDR3 CASSPSGGDTQYF. The DNA is TGTGCCAGCTCACCATCAGGGGGAGATACGCAGTATTTT.